The 17 T cell receptor beta chains given below trace back to one sample, sequenced in a study of cytomegalovirus exposure and HLA in healthy donors. The PCR ran on 60 Vbeta and 13 Jbeta primers. Data came from immunoSEQ multiplex PCR; TCRdb stores just in-frame clones and leaves some out. The sample lists around 100,000 clones; around 80% were seen once. The sample taken for sequencing was PBMCs. The receptor source for this set is a male donor in good health and CMV-seropositive.

The chain couples TRBV27 to TRBJ2-7, with a weak D call TRBD2 (5 bases). Trimming left V 4 bases short and J 2 bases short, with 15 bases between. CDR3 length equals 15 residues. Germline loops: CDR1 MNHEY, CDR2 SMNVEV (reference sequence). The CDR3: CASSSPGYSPYEQYF. The CDR3 bases are TGTGCCAGCAGTTCCCCGGGGTACTCTCCCTACGAGCAGTACTTC.

The CDR3 region has the DNA TGTGCCAGCAAACGGGATTACACAGATACGCAGTATTTT. Translation gives CASKRDYTDTQYF. The chain is built from TRBV2 and TRBJ2-3; D is possibly TRBD2 (5 bases). The CDR3 totals 13 residues. Germline V lookup: CDR1 SNHLY, CDR2 FYNNEI. With 7 bases removed from V and 2 bases from J, the gap between germline ends came to 10 bases.

V gene TRBV12-5 combines with J gene TRBJ2-5, with 9 bases aligning to TRBD1. The V and J ends lost 6 bases and 7 bases, in that order; junction bases with no gene match: 9. Germline V gene data show CDR1 as LGHNT and CDR2 as FRNRAP. The length of the CDR3 is 14 residues. The CDR3: CASGGGQGLGTQYF. CDR3 sequence (DNA): TGTGCTAGTGGAGGGGGACAGGGCTTGGGGACCCAGTACTTC.

The rearrangement uses TRBV14 and TRBJ1-2; no clear D gene. The CDR3 has 14 residues. The V gene's germline CDR1 is SGHDN and CDR2 FVKESK. Trimming removed 3 bases at V and 3 bases at J, with 11 bases between. In DNA form, the CDR3 reads TGTGCCAGCAGCCAGGGCGGGGTGCACTATGGCTACACCTTC. As protein: CASSQGGVHYGYTF.

This clone occurred once. The rearrangement uses TRBV9 and TRBJ2-2; weak D call: TRBD2 (5 bases). Trimming cost V 4 bases and J 0 bases, with 13 bases left between them. This CDR3 comprises 16 residues. Germline assignment: CDR1 SGDLS and CDR2 YYNGEE. The CDR3 sequence is CASSTSSFTNTGELFF. The CDR3 bases are TGTGCCAGCAGCACCTCTAGCTTTACGAACACCGGGGAGCTGTTTTTT.

V and J are TRBV28 and TRBJ1-2; no clear D. CDR1 and CDR2 from the germline V gene are MDHEN and SYDVKM. The CDR3 sequence is 15 residues long. Trimming stripped 5 bases from V and 8 bases from J, with 21 bases between. The CDR3 bases are TGTGCCAGCAGTGATCAGGCGATCGATGTCCTAGGCTACACCTTC. The encoded protein is CASSDQAIDVLGYTF.

This CDR3 reads CASSSKSAGTEAFF. CDR3 in DNA: TGTGCCAGCAGCTCGAAATCAGCGGGGACTGAAGCTTTCTTT. The chain recombines TRBV7-9 with TRBJ1-1, with D unclear. CDR3 length equals 14 residues. CDR1 SEHNR and CDR2 FQNEAQ come from the germline V gene (reference sequence). V was clipped by 4 bases and J by 5 bases, with 14 bases between them.

This chain links TRBV9 with TRBJ2-2; 10 positions match TRBD2. Trimming cost V 0 bases and J 5 bases; bases outside gene matches: 4. This CDR3 region has 16 residues. Per the germline V gene, CDR1 is SGDLS and CDR2 is YYNGEE. DNA for the CDR3: TGTGCCAGCAGCGTAGTTAGCGGGAGGTCGACCGGGGAGCTGTTTTTT. Encoded protein: CASSVVSGRSTGELFF.

This clone came up once. The V gene is TRBV29-1, the J gene TRBJ2-7; D unresolved. Trimming took 5 bases from V and 6 from J, leaving 17 bases between them. The germline V gene has CDR1 SQVTM and CDR2 ANQGSEA. The CDR3 sequence is 13 residues long. CDR3 loop: CSVTLPSEAEQYF. In nucleotides, the CDR3 is TGCAGCGTTACCCTTCCCTCTGAGGCCGAGCAGTACTTC.

The rearrangement joins TRBV28 to TRBJ2-3, with TRBD1 matching 7 bases. With V trimmed by 6 bases and J by 0 bases, 6 bases remained unmatched. CDR3 size: 15 residues. Germline CDR1 is MDHEN and CDR2 is SYDVKM. The CDR3 spells CASSPGTASTDTQYF. CDR3 DNA: TGTGCCAGCAGCCCTGGGACAGCTAGCACAGATACGCAGTATTTT. Full variable domain (missing parts from reference TRBV28 and TRBJ2-3): DVKVTQSSRYLVKRTGEKVFLECVQDMDHENMFWYRQDPGLGLRLIYFSYDVKMKEKGDIPEGYSVSREKKERFSLILESASTNQTSMYLCASSPGTASTDTQYFGPGTRLTVL.

The V gene is TRBV2, the J gene TRBJ2-7; D is possibly TRBD1 (6 bases). CDR1 and CDR2 (germline): SNHLY, FYNNEI. The CDR3 length is 16 residues. Trimming stripped 6 bases from V and 1 base from J, with 19 bases between. The CDR3 is CASSTQGIQTSYEQYF. In DNA form, the CDR3 reads TGTGCCAGCAGCACACAGGGAATACAAACATCCTACGAGCAGTACTTC.

The gene calls are TRBV2 and TRBJ1-5, with 10 bases identical to TRBD1. This CDR3 spans 15 amino acids. The germline V gene encodes CDR1 SNHLY and CDR2 FYNNEI. Unmatched junction bases numbered 8, after V lost 5 bases and J lost 7 bases. The CDR3 DNA reads as TGTGCCAGCAGTCCTCGGGACAGGGGTGGGCAGCCCCAGCATTTT. Translating it yields CASSPRDRGGQPQHF.

The rearrangement links TRBV5-1 to TRBJ2-2; TRBD1 agrees at 7 bases. CDR1 is SGHRS and CDR2 is YFSETQ in the germline V gene. V lost 0 bases, J lost 1 base, and 0 bases stayed unmatched. The CDR3 extends over 15 amino acids. In DNA, the CDR3 is TGCGCCAGCAGCTTGGGGACAGGGAACACCGGGGAGCTGTTTTTT. Amino acids: CASSLGTGNTGELFF.

The V gene is TRBV2, the J gene TRBJ2-7, with 9 bases identical to TRBD1. With V trimmed by 10 bases and J by 5 bases, 15 bases remained unmatched. Per germline, CDR1 SNHLY and CDR2 FYNNEI. The CDR3 is 15 amino acids. CDR3 in DNA: TGTGCCACCAGACAAGAACAGGGGGCGGTACACGAGCAGTACTTC. This encodes CATRQEQGAVHEQYF.

On this clone: Additional DNA sequences in this sample encode the identical CDR3. The V and J genes are TRBV27 and TRBJ2-1, with unresolved D. This CDR3 has 11 residues. Between the trimmed V and J ends, which lost 5 bases and 3 bases, there was a span of 2 bases. Per germline, CDR1 MNHEY and CDR2 SMNVEV (reference sequence). The CDR3 DNA reads as TGTGCCAGCAGTCGCTACAATGAGCAGTTCTTC. Protein sequence: CASSRYNEQFF.

This rearrangement joins TRBV5-4 to TRBJ1-1; TRBD1 aligns across 9 bases. Germline assignment: CDR1 SGHNT and CDR2 YYREEE (reference sequence). This CDR3 region has 14 residues. Trimming cost V 0 bases and J 4 bases; bases outside gene matches: 1. CDR3 sequence: CASSLGGQGTEAFF. The CDR3, as DNA: TGTGCCAGCAGCTTGGGGGGACAGGGCACTGAAGCTTTCTTT.

A few counts support this clone. The chain uses TRBV29-1 and TRBJ1-1, with 9 bases aligning to TRBD1. The CDR3 has 14 amino acids. Trimming cost V 7 bases and J 0 bases; bases outside gene matches: 6. CDR1 is SQVTM, CDR2 ANQGSEA, per germline. The CDR3 protein is CSGLDRGLNTEAFF. CDR3 nucleotides: TGCAGCGGGCTGGACAGGGGATTGAACACTGAAGCTTTCTTT. Variable domain in full (rest from reference TRBV29-1 and TRBJ1-1): SAVISQKPSRDICQRGTSLTIQCQVDSQVTMMFWYRQQPGQSLTLIATANQGSEATYESGFVIDKFPISRPNLTFSTLTVSNMSPEDSSIYLCSGLDRGLNTEAFFGQGTRLTVV.